The present T cell receptor beta chain was sequenced within a study of regulatory T cells in long-lasting Graves disease. Study in general: More than 5 years of antithyroid drugs with positive TSH receptor antibodies defined persistent Graves' disease.

Sequencing libraries for TCR beta were prepared with iRepertoire HTBI primers and Arm-PCR of CDR3 regions. TCRdb itself ran the multiplex PCR reads through MiXCR, one entry per CDR3 protein. The repertoire consists of approximately 470,000 distinct CDR3 sequences, with 20% occurring once and the leading ten covering over 7.5%. Turning to this clonotype: The antigen remains unidentified.

Documented time point: persistent/refractory GD, antithyroid drugs over 5 years with positive TRAb. PBMC-extracted RNA yielded the TCR library. Study findings and constraints: Persistent patients shared more public clonotypes (approximately 2,500) than new patients (about 960). Preferential use of TRBV28, TRBJ1-2 and TRBJ2-5 was seen in persistent disease.

The germline V gene encodes CDR1 SNHLY and CDR2 FYNNEI. J was trimmed by 1 base and V by 6 bases; bases with no gene match: 7. This CDR3 spans 15 amino acids. V is TRBV2 and J is TRBJ2-3, with 7 bases lining up with TRBD2. This sequence was found in a female donor with Graves disease. This material consisted of peripheral blood mononuclear cells (PBMCs), taken when the disease was refractory, from a patient treated with antithyroid drugs. CDR3 sequence: CASSSGGSGTDTQYF. The CDR3 DNA reads TGTGCCAGCAGCTCGGGGGGTAGCGGCACAGATACGCAGTATTTT.